The 13 T cell receptor beta chains given below trace back to one sample, sequenced in a study of OX40 agonist ivuxolimab in advanced cancers. TCRdb keeps only in-frame clones here, not all; method: immunoSEQ multiplex PCR. The profile shows some 43,000 clones, approximately 87% of them singletons. Sequenced here: CD4+ or CD8+ T cells sorted from blood, sampled in a trial of the OX40 agonist ivuxolimab. Source of these receptors: an adult with an advanced solid tumor such as melanoma, head and neck, liver or kidney cancer.

The J gene is TRBJ1-2, the V gene TRBV11-3, with 8 bases fitting TRBD1. This CDR3 has 13 amino acids. The germline gives CDR1 SGHNT, CDR2 YENEEA. J lost 4 bases, V lost 5 bases, and 3 bases had no gene match. CDR3 amino acids: CASSHRGSYGYTF. CDR3 nucleotides: TGTGCCAGCAGCCACAGGGGGAGCTATGGCTACACCTTC.

The J gene is TRBJ2-6, the V gene TRBV4-2; 7 positions match TRBD1. Trimming removed 1 base from V and 0 bases from J; junction bases left unmatched: 21. From germline, CDR1 is LGHNA and CDR2 YNFKEQ. There are 23 residues in the CDR3. The CDR3 DNA reads as TGTGCCAGCAGCCAAGGAGTCACGGCTTACAACGGACAGGAGTTCTCTGGGGCCAACGTCCTGACTTTC. This sequence encodes CASSQGVTAYNGQEFSGANVLTF.

This sequence joins TRBV6-5 and TRBJ1-2; maybe TRBD1 (5 bases). CDR3 length equals 12 residues. In germline, CDR1 is MNHEY, CDR2 SVGAGI. V was cut by 6 bases and J by 2 bases, with 7 bases left in between. The CDR3 loop reads CASSPGNYGYTF. The CDR3 DNA reads TGTGCCAGCAGCCCAGGGAACTATGGCTACACCTTC.

The V gene is TRBV20-1, the J gene TRBJ2-7; D ambiguous. The CDR3 runs 11 residues. V was trimmed by 7 bases and J by 3 bases, leaving 10 bases between them. Germline V gene sequence: CDR1 DFQATT, CDR2 SNEGSKA (reference sequence). The CDR3 coding sequence is TGCAGTGGTCTTTCCGGCTACGAGCAGTACTTC. Amino acid sequence: CSGLSGYEQYF.

V and J are TRBV6-6 and TRBJ1-1, with D unresolved. V dropped 4 bases and J dropped 4 bases, with 10 bases sitting between them. CDR3 length: 13 amino acids. In germline, CDR1 is MNHNY, CDR2 SVGAGI (reference sequence). CDR3 protein: CASSSALSTEAFF. DNA of the CDR3: TGTGCCAGCAGTTCCGCACTGAGCACTGAAGCTTTCTTT.

The rearrangement uses TRBV25-1 and TRBJ1-2; a possible D gene is TRBD1 (6 bases). The CDR3 totals 14 residues. V dropped 4 bases and J dropped 4 bases, with 13 bases sitting between them. Germline CDR1 reads MGHDK; CDR2 reads SYGVNS. CDR3 nucleotide sequence: TGTGCCAGCAGTGTACAGGGCTATCCCTATGGCTACACCTTC. It is translated as CASSVQGYPYGYTF.

The rearrangement links TRBV27 to TRBJ1-1; no clear D. V shed 6 bases and J shed 1 base, with 9 bases lying between them. The CDR3 covers 13 residues. The germline V gene has CDR1 MNHEY and CDR2 SMNVEV (reference sequence). In DNA, the CDR3 is TGTGCCAGCAGCCCCCTGAGGAACACTGAAGCTTTCTTT. Its translation: CASSPLRNTEAFF.

Regarding this clone: In the same sample, other DNA sequences code for this CDR3. This rearrangement joins TRBV19 to TRBJ2-7, with D unclear. Trimming took 6 bases from V and 0 from J, leaving 18 bases between them. CDR3 length: 16 residues. The germline V gene has CDR1 LNHDA and CDR2 SQIVND (reference sequence). CDR3 residues: CASSPSRYLSSYEQYF. CDR3 in DNA: TGTGCCAGTAGCCCGTCGAGGTATCTCTCCTCCTACGAGCAGTACTTC. Complete variable domain (other parts from reference TRBV19 and TRBJ2-7): DGGITQSPKYLFRKEGQNVTLSCEQNLNHDAMYWYRQDPGQGLRLIYYSQIVNDFQKGDIAEGYSVSREKKESFPLTVTSAQKNPTAFYLCASSPSRYLSSYEQYFGPGTRLTVT.

The rearrangement links TRBV13 to TRBJ2-5; tentatively, D is TRBD1 or TRBD2 (5 bases each). The CDR3 runs to 17 residues. The germline V gene has CDR1 PRHDT and CDR2 FYEKMQ (reference sequence). The V gene lost 2 bases and the J gene lost 5 bases, with 21 bases spanning the gap. CDR3 DNA sequence: TGTGCCAGCAGCTTATTTCGGGCGGGTGGGGACCTGGAGACCCAGTACTTC. Translation gives CASSLFRAGGDLETQYF.

This clone was found a few times. The chain recombines TRBV5-1 with TRBJ2-5; D not resolved. V shed 4 bases and J shed 5 bases, with 6 bases lying between them. This CDR3 region has 11 residues. CDR1 SGHRS and CDR2 YFSETQ come from the germline V gene. CDR3 DNA: TGCGCCAGCAGCCTGATGGAGACCCAGTACTTC. Protein: CASSLMETQYF.

The CDR3 coding sequence is TGTGCCAGCAGCTTAGGCAGTGAGGCCTATGGCTACACCTTC. This sequence encodes CASSLGSEAYGYTF. The chain recombines TRBV7-9 with TRBJ1-2; no clear D. Deletions cut 1 base from V and 4 bases from J, with 10 bases between. CDR3 size: 14 residues. CDR1 and CDR2 from the germline V gene are SEHNR and FQNEAQ (reference sequence).

V and J are TRBV7-9 and TRBJ1-6, with 7 bases that match TRBD1. This CDR3 is 18 amino acids long. The V segment lost 5 bases and the J segment 2 bases; nucleotides outside the gene matches: 12. The germline V gene has CDR1 SEHNR and CDR2 FQNEAQ (reference sequence). In DNA form, the CDR3 reads TGTGCCAGCAGCCCTCTCGGAGTGACAGGGCCCTATAATTCACCCCTCCACTTT. Amino acid sequence: CASSPLGVTGPYNSPLHF.

A single count supports this clone. The chain has TRBV5-4 and TRBJ1-1, with TRBD1 matching over 10 bases. Germline V gene sequence: CDR1 SGHNT, CDR2 YYREEE (reference sequence). The CDR3 spans 16 residues. With V trimmed by 4 bases and J by 0 bases, 6 bases remained unmatched. CDR3 amino acids: CASSLGTGAVNTEAFF. The DNA for the CDR3 is TGTGCCAGCAGCCTCGGGACAGGGGCGGTGAACACTGAAGCTTTCTTT.